The present entry profiles one TCR beta chain with its context. Its antigen is unknown. This entry belongs to a study of T-cell memory formation after mild COVID-19. Whole-study results and caveats: There was a balanced CD4/CD8 profile in clones contracting day 15 to 85, and later expanders leaned CD4+. The study detected some responding clones in pre-infection memory, suggesting cross-reactive memory joined. CM and EM subsets held most contracting CD4+ clones; EMRA held CD8+ ones.

The CDR3 runs to 14 residues. Trimming took off 1 base at V and 4 bases at J, with 10 bases between the two ends. Per germline, CDR1 SGHTA and CDR2 FQGNSA. The authors produced TCR alpha and TCR beta cDNA libraries with sample barcodes and UMIs by 5'RACE using constant-segment primers. TCRdb fed the 5' RACE reads into MiXCR, producing one record per CDR3 protein. Here the sample spans about 100,000 distinct CDR3 sequences, 11% being singletons. The chain has TRBV7-2 and TRBJ1-2, with D tentatively TRBD1 (5 bases). Sequencing was carried out using PBMCs or a T cell subset sorted from them (not recorded which). The TCR was taken from a man between 18 and 35 years old who had mild COVID-19 (a few samples of this study predate the infection). Cell type and time point are not known. The chain's CDR3 is CASSLGGTGYGYTF. In nucleotides, the CDR3 is TGTGCCAGCAGCTTAGGGGGCACGGGCTATGGCTACACCTTC.